These T cell receptor beta chains were read from a single sample in a study of cytomegalovirus exposure and HLA in healthy donors. TCRdb's table, derived via immunoSEQ multiplex PCR, lists solely in-frame clones and lacks some. The table shows 150,000 to 200,000 clones, with 65% to 85% occurring only once. The sequenced sample was PBMCs. These receptors were taken from a man younger than 35 in good health and CMV-seronegative. The CDR3 runs from the conserved cysteine through the conserved F or W. A D gene is named only where the DNA matches it firmly.

D: -
V: TRBV21-1
J: TRBJ2-7
CDR3: CASSKSYRYEGYEQYF
DNA: TGTGCCAGCAGCAAAAGCTATCGGTACGAGGGCTACGAGCAGTACTTC

D: -
V: TRBV10-3
J: TRBJ1-1
CDR3: CAISESGGLAGTEAFF
DNA: TGTGCCATCAGTGAGTCAGGGGGTTTGGCGGGCACTGAAGCTTTCTTT

D: TRBD1
V: TRBV10-3
J: TRBJ1-6
CDR3: CASRQGSNSPLHF
DNA: TGTGCCAGCCGACAGGGTAGTAATTCACCCCTCCACTTT

D: -
V: TRBV19
J: TRBJ2-5
CDR3: CASGTLGNQETQYF
DNA: TGTGCCAGTGGGACTCTAGGGAACCAAGAGACCCAGTACTTC

D: -
V: TRBV27
J: TRBJ1-2
CDR3: CATFSGDYGYTF
DNA: TGTGCCACTTTTTCAGGGGACTATGGCTACACCTTC

D: -
V: TRBV7-9
J: TRBJ2-5
CDR3: CASSPPLMAVMAQYF
DNA: TGTGCCAGCAGCCCCCCCCTGATGGCCGTTATGGCCCAGTACTTC

D: -
V: TRBV29-1
J: TRBJ1-1
CDR3: CSVGGLMNTEAFF
DNA: TGCAGCGTTGGAGGACTGATGAACACTGAAGCTTTCTTT

D: TRBD2
V: TRBV5-1
J: TRBJ2-1
CDR3: CASETSGGLDEQFF
DNA: TGCGCCAGCGAGACTAGCGGGGGTCTGGATGAGCAGTTCTTC

D: TRBD1
V: TRBV7-2
J: TRBJ2-3
CDR3: CASSPGGALDTQYF
DNA: TGTGCCAGCAGCCCAGGGGGCGCATTGGATACGCAGTATTTT

D: TRBD2
V: TRBV19
J: TRBJ2-1
CDR3: CASSNLAGDNEQFF
DNA: TGTGCCAGTAGTAACCTAGCGGGAGACAATGAGCAGTTCTTC

D: TRBD1
V: TRBV10-3
J: TRBJ2-7
CDR3: CAIRTGGTYEQYF
DNA: TGTGCCATCAGAACAGGGGGAACCTACGAGCAGTACTTC

D: TRBD2
V: TRBV9
J: TRBJ2-7
CDR3: CASSGHSGRAGEQYF
DNA: TGTGCCAGCAGCGGACACAGCGGGAGGGCAGGCGAGCAGTACTTC

D: -
V: TRBV27
J: TRBJ1-3
CDR3: CASIQGNTIYF
DNA: TGTGCCAGCATACAGGGAAACACCATATATTTT

D: TRBD1
V: TRBV2
J: TRBJ2-7
CDR3: CARQLDRGRDEQYF
DNA: TGTGCCAGACAGTTGGACAGGGGGCGCGACGAGCAGTACTTC

D: -
V: TRBV19
J: TRBJ1-3
CDR3: CASSGQVRNTIYF
DNA: TGTGCCAGTAGTGGGCAGGTCCGAAACACCATATATTTT

D: -
V: TRBV27
J: TRBJ2-1
CDR3: CASSLGGPSYNEQFF
DNA: TGTGCCAGCAGTTTAGGGGGCCCGAGCTACAATGAGCAGTTCTTC

D: TRBD2
V: TRBV28
J: TRBJ2-2
CDR3: CASSSLLAGGPGLVGELFF
DNA: TGTGCCAGCAGTTCTCTCCTAGCGGGAGGGCCGGGGTTGGTCGGGGAGCTGTTTTTT